The rows below give T cell receptor beta chains drawn from one sample of a study of T cell repertoires in cytomegalovirus infection. No antigens are known for them. TCRdb reprocessed the reads with MiXCR, giving one entry per CDR3 protein. This table holds approximately 270,000 distinct CDR3 sequences, under 25% found once. Source: cultured PBMCs, taken from culture after CMV antigen stimulation. These receptors all stem from a human donor in good health (CMV status not recorded). Some clones in this sample may be carry-over from other donors' samples. Each CDR3 is given with its conserved first and last residue. Each record gives: J gene, D gene, CDR3 length, V gene, clone size, CDR3 DNA, CDR3 protein. A D gene is named only where the DNA matches it firmly. The size of a clone is reported for some rows only, either as once, few or many, or as a class for expanded clones.

TRBJ2-1 | - | 13 | TRBV27 | few | TGTGCCAGCAGTATAGACAGAAGCAATGAGCAGTTCTTC | CASSIDRSNEQFF
TRBJ2-3 | - | 14 | TRBV4-2 | - | TGTGCCAGCAGCCAAGACTACGGCACAGATACGCAGTATTTT | CASSQDYGTDTQYF
TRBJ2-7 | TRBD1 | 17 | TRBV9 | - | TGTGCCAGCAGCGCCGAGGACAGGGGAGGCTATATAGACGAGCAGTACTTC | CASSAEDRGGYIDEQYF
TRBJ2-5 | TRBD2 | 16 | TRBV7-2 | - | TGTGCCAGCAGCCGGGGGCCGGGACTAGGGGAAGAGACCCAGTACTTC | CASSRGPGLGEETQYF
TRBJ2-5 | - | 12 | TRBV10-2 | many | TGCGCCAGCAGTGAGTCGATAACTGGTCAGTACTTC | CASSESITGQYF
TRBJ2-2 | - | 14 | TRBV12-3/TRBV12-4 | - | TGTGCCAGCACCGGGACGCCTAACACCGGGGAGCTGTTTTTT | CASTGTPNTGELFF
TRBJ2-7 | TRBD1 | 16 | TRBV27 | - | TGTGCCAGCAGTCCCCAGGCCGGGACAGGATCCTACGAGCAGTACTTC | CASSPQAGTGSYEQYF
TRBJ1-1 | - | 14 | TRBV11-2 | many | TGTGCCAGCAGCCCGGGGATTTGGAGCACTGAAGCTTTCTTT | CASSPGIWSTEAFF
TRBJ1-1 | TRBD1 | 17 | TRBV28 | - | TGTGCCAGCAGTTCGCCGGGACAGGGGAATTTTGAGTCTGAAGCTTTCTTT | CASSSPGQGNFESEAFF
TRBJ2-5 | TRBD2 | 14 | TRBV7-2 | many | TGTGCCAGCAAGGCGGGAGGGCCTCCGAAGACCCAGTACTTC | CASKAGGPPKTQYF
TRBJ1-1 | TRBD1 | 15 | TRBV4-3 | many | TGCGCCAGCAGCCAAGTAGGGACAGGGCGGACTGAAGCTTTCTTT | CASSQVGTGRTEAFF
TRBJ1-5 | TRBD1 | 15 | TRBV7-9 | many | TGTGCCAGCAGCTCCTGGACAGGACTTAATCAGCCCCAGCATTTT | CASSSWTGLNQPQHF
TRBJ2-7 | TRBD2 | 14 | TRBV27 | many | TGTGCCAGCAGGGCCCGGGAGGGGGCCTACGAGCAGTACTTC | CASRAREGAYEQYF
TRBJ2-7 | - | 15 | TRBV12-3/TRBV12-4 | - | TGTGCCAGCAGTCCGGAACAGGGTAGGGAATACGAGCAGTACTTC | CASSPEQGREYEQYF
TRBJ2-1 | TRBD2 | 17 | TRBV6-5 | - | TGTGCCAGCAGTTACCGGAAAGCGGGAGGGGATTACAATGAGCAGTTCTTC | CASSYRKAGGDYNEQFF
TRBJ1-2 | - | 10 | TRBV20-1 | few | TGCAGTGCTGGGCCTTCAGGCTACACCTTC | CSAGPSGYTF
TRBJ2-1 | - | 15 | TRBV7-9 | - | TGTGCCAGCAGCTTTTGGGGGGGCACCTACAATGAGCAGTTCTTC | CASSFWGGTYNEQFF
TRBJ2-1 | TRBD2 | 17 | TRBV14 | - | TGTGCCAGCAGCCAGGATTTCAGCGGGAGACCCTACAATGAGCAGTTCTTC | CASSQDFSGRPYNEQFF
TRBJ2-1 | TRBD2 | 14 | TRBV28 | - | TGTGCCAGCAGTCCCCTAGCGGGGGGGAATGAGCAGTTCTTC | CASSPLAGGNEQFF
TRBJ2-4 | - | 15 | TRBV7-9 | - | TGTGCCAGCAGCTTAGAGGGTCCTAGCAAAAACATTCAGTACTTC | CASSLEGPSKNIQYF
TRBJ2-2 | TRBD2 | 18 | TRBV18 | few | TGTGCCAGCTTTCACCGGCTCGGGAGGGCCGACGGCACCGGGGAGCTGTTTTTT | CASFHRLGRADGTGELFF
TRBJ2-3 | TRBD2 | 16 | TRBV5-6 | - | TGTGCCAGCAGCTTGAGGGAGGGAAGAGGCACAGATACGCAGTATTTT | CASSLREGRGTDTQYF
TRBJ1-5 | TRBD1 | 15 | TRBV28 | - | TGTGCCAGCAACGTGGACAGGGGTATTCGACAGCCCCAGCATTTT | CASNVDRGIRQPQHF
TRBJ2-3 | - | 13 | TRBV10-2 | - | TGCGCCAGCAGAATAGCGGGCACAGATACGCAGTATTTT | CASRIAGTDTQYF
TRBJ2-3 | TRBD2 | 15 | TRBV27 | - | TGTGCCAGCAGTGCTCCCGGACTAGTGACAGATACGCAGTATTTT | CASSAPGLVTDTQYF
TRBJ2-3 | TRBD1 | 14 | TRBV28 | - | TGTGCCAGCACGCCGGGACAGGGCACAGATACGCAGTATTTT | CASTPGQGTDTQYF
TRBJ1-2 | TRBD1 | 16 | TRBV28 | few | TGTGCCAGCCAGGCACCCGGGACAGGGGGGATCTATGGCTACACCTTC | CASQAPGTGGIYGYTF
TRBJ1-1 | - | 14 | TRBV27 | - | TGTGCCAGCAGTCCCGTCGGGGGGAACACTGAAGCTTTCTTT | CASSPVGGNTEAFF
TRBJ1-5 | - | 15 | TRBV25-1 | many | TGTGCCAGCAGTGAGGGAGCGGGCAACTATCAGCCCCAGCATTTT | CASSEGAGNYQPQHF
TRBJ1-5 | - | 13 | TRBV18 | few | TGTGCCAGCTCACCTTGGGGAAATCAGCCCCAGCATTTT | CASSPWGNQPQHF